The T cell receptor (beta chain) described here comes from a study of T cell clusters in autoimmune cytopenias. TRB was amplified from approximately 230 ng of peripheral blood genomic DNA per sample. The CDR3 spans 15 residues. Germline CDR1 and CDR2: MNHEY and SMNVEV (reference sequence). With respect to this clonotype: Its antigen is not known.

General study results and limits: TRB repertoire shifts in secondary cytopenia and chronic lymphocytic leukemia mostly reflected lymphoma, not autoimmunity. The T cell clusters were defined only in silico, without experimental functional validation.

One tube held mixed TRB-A and TRB-B primer pools for touch-down PCR. TCRdb reprocessed the multiplex PCR reads and keeps a single row for each CDR3 protein, giving no DNA. This sample's clone table lists approximately 15,000 distinct CDR3 sequences. The same data also went into a second study, on T cell repertoires in aging, cancer and after chemotherapy.

V and J are TRBV27 and TRBJ2-7; the D call from TCRdb, TRBD2, cannot be confirmed without DNA. The TCR sequence derives from a human donor in good health. Sequenced sample: peripheral blood. CDR3 protein: CASARKAQSSYEQYF.